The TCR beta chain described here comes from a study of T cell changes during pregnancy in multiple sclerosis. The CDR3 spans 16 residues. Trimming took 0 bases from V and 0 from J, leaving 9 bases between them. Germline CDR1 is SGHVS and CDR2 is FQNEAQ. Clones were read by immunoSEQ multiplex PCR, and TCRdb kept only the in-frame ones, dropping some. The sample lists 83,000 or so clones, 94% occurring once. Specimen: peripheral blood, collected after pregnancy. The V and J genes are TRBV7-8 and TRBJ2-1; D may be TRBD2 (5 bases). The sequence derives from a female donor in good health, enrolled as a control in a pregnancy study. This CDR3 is CASSLASGNSYNEQFF. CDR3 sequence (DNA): TGTGCCAGCAGCTTAGCCAGCGGTAACTCCTACAATGAGCAGTTCTTC.